In this sample, the clone carrying this TCR beta chain turned up a few times. Sample donors were healthy Caucasian individuals that came from Russia, aged 6 to 90. Drawing of peripheral blood yielded about 9.6 milliliters from each donor. The entry originates in a study of blood T cells in healthy people across ages. The V gene end was trimmed by 5 bases and the J gene end by 7 bases; junction bases not matched to a gene: 7. This CDR3 spans 13 amino acids. Germline V gene lookup returns CDR1 DFQATT and CDR2 SNEGSKA (reference sequence). Sample-barcoded 5' priming and a J-beta primer mix drove a second PCR of roughly 6 to 12 cycles. TCRdb re-called the 5' RACE reads with MiXCR, one entry per CDR3 protein. The data hold about 1.8 million distinct CDR3 sequences, with about 50% observed a single time.

The sequence came from a woman aged 40 to 50 in good health. Sequences were obtained from blood. This chain joins TRBV20-1 and TRBJ2-3, with 9 bases aligning to TRBD1. CDR3 in DNA: TGCAGTGCTTACGACAGGGGGACGAATACGCAGTATTTT. It yields the protein CSAYDRGTNTQYF.